Below are 29 T cell receptor beta chains sequenced from a single sample in a study of cytomegalovirus exposure and HLA in healthy donors. Use of 60 Vbeta and 13 Jbeta primers characterized the PCR. Repertoires were generated with immunoSEQ multiplex PCR, while TCRdb's copy carries only in-frame clones and drops some. The table records about 150,000 clones, around 74% of them present only once. The sample was PBMCs. Source of these receptors: a man between 18 and 35 years old in good health and CMV-seronegative.

This clone was found once. The chain employs TRBV5-6 and TRBJ2-7, with D tentatively TRBD1 (6 bases). Germline CDR1 is SGHDT and CDR2 is YYEEEE. V gave up 0 bases and J gave up 2 bases, with 9 bases separating them. The CDR3 loop spans 14 amino acids. The CDR3 loop is CASSLAGQTYEQYF. The CDR3 DNA is TGTGCCAGCAGCTTGGCGGGACAAACCTACGAGCAGTACTTC.

The chain employs TRBV19 and TRBJ2-7, with D tentatively TRBD1 (5 bases). Trimming left V 9 bases short and J 3 bases short, with 18 bases between. This CDR3 has 14 residues. Germline values: CDR1 LNHDA, CDR2 SQIVND (reference sequence). The CDR3 loop reads CASPASVRGYEQYF. CDR3 sequence (DNA): TGTGCCAGCCCTGCATCGGTTAGGGGCTACGAGCAGTACTTC.

V gene TRBV7-9 combines with J gene TRBJ1-5; 7 bases agree with TRBD1. The CDR3 has 15 residues. Germline CDR1 reads SEHNR; CDR2 reads FQNEAQ (reference sequence). V lost 3 bases, J lost 6 bases, and 8 bases stayed unmatched. The CDR3 loop is CASSFNTGVGQPQHF. CDR3 DNA sequence: TGTGCCAGCAGCTTCAATACAGGGGTAGGTCAGCCCCAGCATTTT.

The gene calls are TRBV18 and TRBJ1-2, with D tentatively TRBD1 (6 bases). Between the trimmed V and J ends, which lost 2 bases and 8 bases, there was a span of 24 bases. Per the germline V gene, CDR1 is KGHSH and CDR2 is LQKENI. This CDR3 comprises 17 residues. CDR3 protein: CASSPTSEAGATGGYTF. In DNA form, the CDR3 reads TGTGCCAGCTCACCAACTTCGGAGGCAGGGGCAACGGGGGGCTACACCTTC.

This clone appeared a few times. This sequence joins TRBV29-1 and TRBJ2-2; 7 bases are shared with TRBD2. From germline, CDR1 is SQVTM and CDR2 ANQGSEA. This CDR3 spans 13 amino acids. V was clipped by 5 bases and J by 4 bases; unmatched bases: 4. As DNA, the CDR3 is TGCAGCGTTTGGGGGGGAGGCACCGGGGAGCTGTTTTTT. Encoded protein: CSVWGGGTGELFF.

The chain recombines TRBV21-1 with TRBJ2-3; the D call in the table, TRBD2, was not verified against the DNA. TRBV21-1 represents a pseudogene. The CDR3 sequence is 15 residues long. The CDR3 sequence: CASSTRGGRTDTQYF. The CDR3 DNA sequence: TGTGCCAGCAGCACTCGGGGGGGCCGTACAGATACGCAGTATTTT.

The DNA of the CDR3 is TGCGCCAGCAGCCACCCCACTCAGGGTAGCACAGATACGCAGTATTTT. It encodes CASSHPTQGSTDTQYF. This rearrangement joins TRBV4-1 to TRBJ2-3; tentatively, D is TRBD1 (5 bases). Germline V gene lookup returns CDR1 MGHRA and CDR2 YSYEKL. Trimming pared 3 bases from V and 0 bases from J, leaving 13 bases between. The CDR3 runs to 16 residues.

J is TRBJ1-2 and V is TRBV19; 7 bases are a match to TRBD1. The V segment lost 5 bases and the J segment 4 bases; nucleotides outside the gene matches: 16. This CDR3 spans 17 amino acids. CDR1 is LNHDA, CDR2 SQIVND, per germline (reference sequence). The CDR3 DNA follows: TGTGCCAGTAGTCCGAAGACAGGGAGTCGGTCCTTCTATGGCTACACCTTC. It specifies CASSPKTGSRSFYGYTF.

The chain uses TRBV28 and TRBJ1-2; 11 nucleotides line up with TRBD1. V was clipped by 6 bases and J by 2 bases; unmatched bases: 11. The CDR3 spans 17 residues. Germline CDR1 MDHEN, CDR2 SYDVKM. The CDR3 DNA reads TGTGCCAGCAGCTCGGGACAGGGGGAGACCCGGAACTATGGCTACACCTTC. Encoded protein: CASSSGQGETRNYGYTF.

The chain has TRBV29-1 and TRBJ2-5; D is ambiguous. The V end was cut by 3 bases, the J end by 5 bases, with 10 bases between. The CDR3 covers 12 residues. CDR1 SQVTM and CDR2 ANQGSEA come from the germline V gene. The chain's CDR3 is CSVEYSDETQYF. CDR3 bases: TGCAGCGTTGAGTACAGTGACGAGACCCAGTACTTC.

The CDR3 loop reads CASSSAGGGNQPQHF. The CDR3, as DNA: TGTGCCAGCAGTTCCGCCGGGGGGGGCAATCAGCCCCAGCATTTT. V usage is TRBV28 and J usage is TRBJ1-5; possibly TRBD1 for D (5 bases). In germline, CDR1 is MDHEN, CDR2 SYDVKM. This CDR3 region has 15 residues. The ends were cut back, 4 bases at V and 2 bases at J, with 12 bases in the middle. The full variable domain, with the rest looked up from reference TRBV28 and TRBJ1-5, is DVKVTQSSRYLVKRTGEKVFLECVQDMDHENMFWYRQDPGLGLRLIYFSYDVKMKEKGDIPEGYSVSREKKERFSLILESASTNQTSMYLCASSSAGGGNQPQHFGDGTRLSIL.

The V call is TRBV18, the J call TRBJ1-1; D possibly corresponds to TRBD1 (5 bases). CDR1 is KGHSH, CDR2 LQKENI, per germline. This CDR3 comprises 17 residues. V lost 3 bases to trimming and J lost 0 bases, with 17 bases between them. The CDR3 protein is CASSPEDKGLLNTEAFF. The CDR3 region has the DNA TGTGCCAGCTCACCTGAGGATAAGGGACTCTTGAACACTGAAGCTTTCTTT.

This chain links TRBV28 with TRBJ1-2, with TRBD1 as a possible D gene (6 bases). Per germline, CDR1 MDHEN and CDR2 SYDVKM. CDR3 size: 13 residues. V was cut by 5 bases and J by 4 bases, with 11 bases left in between. The CDR3 loop is CASSVDSVYGYTF. CDR3 coding DNA: TGTGCCAGCAGTGTGGACAGCGTCTATGGCTACACCTTC.

The rearrangement joins TRBV28 to TRBJ2-7, with 7 positions matching TRBD1. Germline V gene data show CDR1 as MDHEN and CDR2 as SYDVKM. The CDR3 is 11 amino acids. CDR3 protein: CPGDSSYEQYF. CDR3 nucleotide sequence: TGTCCCGGGGACAGCTCCTACGAGCAGTACTTC.

The chain joins TRBV9 to TRBJ1-6; the D gene is possibly TRBD1 (6 bases). Germline CDR1 and CDR2: SGDLS and YYNGEE. The V and J ends lost 4 bases and 7 bases respectively, with 15 bases between them. CDR3 length equals 15 residues. The CDR3, as DNA: TGTGCCAGCAGCACAGAGGGGGGGTACAATTCACCCCTCCACTTT. Protein product: CASSTEGGYNSPLHF.

This chain uses TRBV29-1 with TRBJ2-7, with 7 bases aligning to TRBD2. Germline-derived CDR1 and CDR2 are SQVTM and ANQGSEA. The CDR3 spans 13 residues. J was trimmed by 3 bases and V by 6 bases; bases with no gene match: 8. The CDR3 sequence is CSVGGGENYEQYF. CDR3 nucleotide sequence: TGCAGCGTCGGGGGAGGGGAGAACTACGAGCAGTACTTC.

This chain uses TRBV30 with TRBJ2-1; 9 bases align to TRBD2. Germline CDR1 reads GTSNPN; CDR2 reads SVGIG (reference sequence). V lost 4 bases to trimming and J lost 4 bases; unmatched junction nucleotides: 11. The CDR3 runs 16 residues. CDR3 sequence (DNA): TGTGCCTGGACTATCCGTGGTAGCGGGGGATACAATGAGCAGTTCTTC. Amino acid sequence: CAWTIRGSGGYNEQFF.

The rearrangement links TRBV5-4 to TRBJ2-3, with 9 bases matching TRBD1. V lost 4 bases, J lost 6 bases, and 12 bases stayed unmatched. Germline CDR1 reads SGHNT; CDR2 reads YYREEE (reference sequence). This CDR3 has 16 amino acids. The CDR3 region is CASSPSGQGGRDTQYF. The DNA of the CDR3 is TGTGCCAGCAGCCCATCGGGACAGGGCGGACGTGATACGCAGTATTTT.

This clone has just a few counts. V gene TRBV4-1 combines with J gene TRBJ1-3, with D unclear. Trimming took off 0 bases at V and 0 bases at J, with 12 bases between the two ends. Per the germline V gene, CDR1 is MGHRA and CDR2 is YSYEKL. CDR3 size: 17 residues. CDR3 sequence (DNA): TGCGCCAGCAGCCAAGAAGTCAGAGGGTTCTCTGGAAACACCATATATTTT. This gives the protein CASSQEVRGFSGNTIYF.

This chain joins TRBV7-9 and TRBJ1-1; D is uncertain. V lost 7 bases to trimming and J lost 4 bases, with 10 bases between them. The germline V gene encodes CDR1 SEHNR and CDR2 FQNEAQ (reference sequence). This CDR3 has 12 residues. CDR3: CASTGDGTEAFF. CDR3 DNA: TGTGCCAGCACCGGAGATGGCACTGAAGCTTTCTTT. The complete variable domain, with remaining parts taken from reference TRBV7-9 and TRBJ1-1, reads DTGVSQNPRHKITKRGQNVTFRCDPISEHNRLYWYRQTLGQGPEFLTYFQNEAQLEKSRLLSDRFSAERPKGSFSTLEIQRTEQGDSAMYLCASTGDGTEAFFGQGTRLTVV.

CDR3 sequence (DNA): TGTGCCAGCAGCTTGAAGCGGCTCGCCTCCTACAATGAGCAGTTCTTC. Protein: CASSLKRLASYNEQFF. J is TRBJ2-1 and V is TRBV5-4, with D perhaps matching TRBD2 (5 bases). CDR3 length: 16 residues. The V end lost 1 base, the J end lost 0 bases, and 11 bases lay between the germline ends. Germline-derived CDR1 and CDR2 are SGHNT and YYREEE (reference sequence).

V is TRBV7-6 and J is TRBJ2-1; 8 bases agree with TRBD2. The CDR3 spans 15 residues. J gave up 9 bases and V 8 bases, and 15 bases lay outside the gene matches. Germline V lookup: CDR1 SGHVS, CDR2 FNYEAQ. The CDR3 loop is CASGKARGGPGEQFF. CDR3 in DNA: TGTGCCAGCGGTAAGGCCCGGGGGGGCCCAGGTGAGCAGTTCTTC.

The chain joins TRBV30 to TRBJ2-5, with 10 positions matching TRBD2. The J call may be faulty, since TRBJ2-7 better matches the DNA end. The CDR3 extends over 13 amino acids. The germline CDR1 and CDR2 sequences are GTSNPN and SVGIG (reference sequence). The CDR3 sequence is CAWGLAGVYEQYF. The DNA of the CDR3 is TGTGCCTGGGGGCTAGCGGGGGTCTACGAGCAGTACTTC.

In this sample, this clone turned up once. The chain has TRBV10-3 and TRBJ2-7, with 7 bases aligning to TRBD1. The V and J ends lost 0 bases and 5 bases, in that order; junction bases with no gene match: 4. The CDR3 length is 14 residues. Germline values: CDR1 ENHRY, CDR2 SYGVKD. This CDR3 is CAISESTGKDEQYV. CDR3 coding DNA: TGTGCCATCAGTGAGTCGACAGGGAAGGACGAGCAGTACGTC.

The chain has TRBV5-6 and TRBJ2-2, with D possibly being TRBD1 (5 bases). V shed 1 base and J shed 2 bases, with 9 bases lying between them. The CDR3 is made up of 15 amino acids. CDR1 and CDR2 from the germline V gene are SGHDT and YYEEEE. The CDR3 DNA follows: TGTGCCAGCAGCTTGATAGGGGCTAACACCGGGGAGCTGTTTTTT. Amino acid sequence: CASSLIGANTGELFF.

The J gene is TRBJ2-4, the V gene TRBV27, with D possibly matching TRBD2 (6 bases). V was clipped by 3 bases and J by 7 bases, with 13 bases between them. The V gene's germline CDR1 is MNHEY and CDR2 SMNVEV (reference sequence). The CDR3 has 14 residues. CDR3 DNA: TGTGCCAGCAGTTTGAAGGGAGGCAGGAACATTCAGTACTTC. Amino acid sequence: CASSLKGGRNIQYF.

This chain joins TRBV15 and TRBJ2-7; 9 bases match TRBD1. Germline-derived CDR1 and CDR2 are LNHNV and YYDKDF (reference sequence). With 3 bases clipped from V and 3 bases from J, the junction kept 6 bases outside the gene matches. The CDR3 spans 15 residues. The CDR3 DNA sequence: TGTGCCACCAGCAGGGACCGGGACAGGGTCTACGAGCAGTACTTC. Encoded protein: CATSRDRDRVYEQYF.

This clone was detected only once. An end of the junction does not agree with germline; a read error may underlie this. The rearrangement uses TRBV7-9 and TRBJ1-1; 7 bases match TRBD1. Germline CDR1 SEHNR, CDR2 FQNEAQ (reference sequence). There are 17 residues in the CDR3. CDR3 DNA sequence: TGTTCCAGCAGACCCGGGCACAGGGGAGGAATGAACACTGAAGCTTTCTTT. Its translation: CSSRPGHRGGMNTEAFF.

The chain joins TRBV19 to TRBJ2-5; 10 nucleotides match TRBD2. The CDR3 is made up of 17 amino acids. Germline CDR1 and CDR2: LNHDA and SQIVND (reference sequence). The V segment lost 0 bases and the J segment 1 base; nucleotides outside the gene matches: 5. The CDR3: CASSIDLTSGVQETQYF. Here the CDR3 DNA reads TGTGCCAGTAGTATAGATCTAACTAGCGGGGTCCAAGAGACCCAGTACTTC.